A selection of T cell receptor beta chains follows, all from one sample in a study of cytomegalovirus exposure and HLA in healthy donors. Assay: immunoSEQ multiplex PCR; the TCRdb copy retains only in-frame clones and omits some. The profile covers around 97,000 clones, with over 75% appearing a single time and over 5% taken by the ten largest. Sample: PBMCs. These receptors originate from a man aged 35 to 55 in good health and CMV-seropositive. Each CDR3 is given with its conserved first and last residue. A D gene is named only where the DNA matches it firmly. The size entry is marked missing in some rows and otherwise reads once, few, many or a size class.

J	V	D	size	CDR3	DNA
TRBJ1-2	TRBV25-1	NA	NA	CASSEGGGFGYGYTF	TGTGCCAGCAGTGAGGGGGGGGGCTTCGGCTATGGCTACACCTTC
TRBJ1-4	TRBV7-8	NA	once	CASSLSQPGEKLFF	TGTGCCAGCAGCTTATCGCAGCCGGGGGAAAAACTGTTTTTT
TRBJ2-3	TRBV15	NA	NA	CATSRTREDTQYF	TGTGCCACCAGCAGGACTAGGGAGGATACGCAGTATTTT
TRBJ1-5	TRBV6-6	NA	few	CASRLNSNQPQHF	TGTGCCAGCCGACTAAATAGCAATCAGCCCCAGCATTTT
TRBJ1-2	TRBV21-1	NA	NA	CASSKPKGRTGGGYGYTF	TGTGCCAGCAGCAAACCAAAGGGACGGACAGGGGGAGGCTATGGCTACACCTTC
TRBJ1-2	TRBV19	NA	NA	CASRSMGGGYTF	TGTGCCAGTAGGAGCATGGGAGGAGGCTACACCTTC
TRBJ2-1	TRBV19	NA	NA	CASSIGLALYNEQFF	TGTGCCAGTAGTATAGGGCTAGCACTTTACAATGAGCAGTTCTTC
TRBJ2-2	TRBV5-1	NA	NA	CASSLVVAVNTGELFF	TGCGCCAGCAGCTTGGTGGTAGCGGTTAACACCGGGGAGCTGTTTTTT
TRBJ2-3	TRBV11-3	TRBD2	NA	CASSFSAGFTDTQYF	TGTGCCAGCAGCTTCTCAGCGGGGTTCACAGATACGCAGTATTTT
TRBJ2-7	TRBV5-1	TRBD2	NA	CASSLAGGLAAEQYF	TGCGCCAGCAGCTTGGCGGGGGGACTAGCGGCCGAGCAGTACTTC
TRBJ1-5	TRBV4-1	NA	NA	CASSQEAAGTIRNQPQHF	TGCGCCAGCAGCCAAGAAGCCGCGGGGACCATCAGGAATCAGCCCCAGCATTTT
TRBJ2-1	TRBV10-3	TRBD1	NA	CAISAPPGQREQFF	TGTGCCATCAGTGCTCCACCGGGACAGAGAGAGCAGTTCTTC
TRBJ1-2	TRBV19	NA	NA	CASSNYRVDYGYTF	TGTGCCAGTAGTAACTACAGGGTTGACTATGGCTACACCTTC
TRBJ2-3	TRBV29-1	NA	NA	CSARDKNTQYF	TGCAGCGCCCGGGACAAGAATACGCAGTATTTT
TRBJ1-2	TRBV11-2	TRBD1	NA	CASSRGQGAWGYTF	TGTGCCAGCAGCCGGGGACAGGGGGCGTGGGGCTACACCTTC
TRBJ2-1	TRBV10-3	TRBD2	NA	CAGRGTSDYNEQFF	TGTGCTGGGCGTGGGACTAGCGATTACAATGAGCAGTTCTTC
TRBJ2-7	TRBV2	TRBD1	NA	CASSGTGNEQYF	TGTGCCAGCAGTGGGACAGGGAACGAGCAGTACTTC
TRBJ1-1	TRBV7-9	NA	few	CASRSQGFGNTEAFF	TGTGCCAGCAGATCGCAGGGGTTCGGGAACACTGAAGCTTTCTTT
TRBJ2-5	TRBV7-6	TRBD2	few	CASSRLAGETQYF	TGTGCCAGCAGCCGACTAGCGGGGGAGACCCAGTACTTC
TRBJ1-2	TRBV28	NA	NA	CASSLVPGINYGYTF	TGTGCCAGCAGTTTAGTACCAGGGATTAACTATGGCTACACCTTC
TRBJ2-1	TRBV6-5	NA	NA	CASSYNGGSYNEQFF	TGTGCCAGCAGTTATAACGGAGGCTCCTACAATGAGCAGTTCTTC
TRBJ2-7	TRBV10-3	NA	NA	CAIRVEGNLYEQYF	TGTGCCATCAGGGTGGAGGGGAATTTGTACGAGCAGTACTTC
TRBJ2-7	TRBV10-3	TRBD2	NA	CAISEGAGTHEQYF	TGTGCCATCAGTGAGGGAGCGGGAACCCACGAGCAGTACTTC
TRBJ1-5	TRBV12-5	NA	NA	CASGNQNQPQHF	TGTGCTAGTGGCAATCAAAATCAGCCCCAGCATTTT
TRBJ1-5	TRBV5-1	NA	NA	CASSETGSQPQHF	TGCGCCAGCAGCGAAACAGGGAGCCAGCCCCAGCATTTT
TRBJ2-5	TRBV5-8	NA	NA	CASRIGLSAQTQYF	TGTGCCAGCAGGATTGGACTCTCTGCACAGACCCAGTACTTC
TRBJ1-5	TRBV10-2	TRBD1	NA	CASSEEFYGTGQNRYSNQPQHF	TGCGCCAGCAGTGAGGAATTTTACGGGACAGGGCAAAATAGATATAGCAATCAGCCCCAGCATTTT
TRBJ1-1	TRBV21-1	NA	NA	CASSKARYMNTEAFF	TGTGCCAGCAGCAAAGCGAGGTACATGAACACTGAAGCTTTCTTT
TRBJ2-7	TRBV6-5	NA	NA	CASSPMDTTYEQYF	TGTGCCAGCAGTCCGATGGACACTACCTACGAGCAGTACTTC
TRBJ2-7	TRBV9	NA	NA	CASSPHPHDSTYEQYF	TGTGCCAGCAGCCCCCACCCCCACGACAGCACCTACGAGCAGTACTTC
TRBJ1-1	TRBV2	TRBD1	NA	CASSADRNFEAFF	TGTGCCAGCAGCGCGGACAGGAATTTTGAAGCTTTCTTT
TRBJ1-5	TRBV7-2	NA	NA	CASSFSRGNQPQHF	TGTGCCAGCAGCTTTTCTCGGGGCAATCAGCCCCAGCATTTT
TRBJ1-5	TRBV28	NA	NA	CASSWSNSNQPQHF	TGTGCCAGCAGTTGGAGTAATAGCAATCAGCCCCAGCATTTT